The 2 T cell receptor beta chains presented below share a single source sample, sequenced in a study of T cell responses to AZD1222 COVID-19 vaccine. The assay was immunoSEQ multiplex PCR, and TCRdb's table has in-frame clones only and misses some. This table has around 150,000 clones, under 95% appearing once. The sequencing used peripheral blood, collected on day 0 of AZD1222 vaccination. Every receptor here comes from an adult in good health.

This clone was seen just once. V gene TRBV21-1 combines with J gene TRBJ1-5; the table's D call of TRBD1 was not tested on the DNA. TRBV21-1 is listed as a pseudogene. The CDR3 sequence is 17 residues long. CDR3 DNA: TGTGCCAGCAGCGGGCGACAGGGCACAGATAGCAATCAGCCCCAGCATTTT. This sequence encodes CASSGRQGTDSNQPQHF.

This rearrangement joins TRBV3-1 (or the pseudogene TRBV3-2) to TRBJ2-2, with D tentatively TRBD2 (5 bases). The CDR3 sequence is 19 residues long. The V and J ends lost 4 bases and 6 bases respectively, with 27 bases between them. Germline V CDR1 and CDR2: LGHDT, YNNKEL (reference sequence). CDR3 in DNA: TGTGCCAGCAGCCTAAGCCCCTCTCCCCAGCGGATACGAGCCGGGGAGCTGTTTTTT. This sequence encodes CASSLSPSPQRIRAGELFF.